This T cell receptor beta chain is from a study of T cells in Graves' hyperthyroidism and ophthalmopathy. Study observations and caveats: Researchers found most expanded thyroid clonotypes above 0.001 in blood as well.

Trimming took off 0 bases at V and 4 bases at J, with 13 bases between the two ends. Germline V gene lookup returns CDR1 KGHSH and CDR2 LQKENI. The CDR3 is 16 amino acids. The source material, RNA transcripts, was used to amplify TCR beta CDR3 regions. The TCR CDR3 was amplified in a first-round RT-PCR using the HTBI primer set. TCRdb processed the multiplex PCR reads anew with MiXCR; each CDR3 protein has one entry. Of roughly 650,000 distinct CDR3 sequences in the sample, around 16% were seen once. This clonotype was observed many times. The antigen is not known. Specimen: blood. The clonotype originates from a woman between 35 and 50 years old with Graves' ophthalmopathy. The chain employs TRBV18 and TRBJ2-1; no firm D call. The CDR3 nucleotides read TGTGCCAGCTCACCACCTAGCACGTATGATTACAATGAGCAGTTCTTC. It specifies CASSPPSTYDYNEQFF.